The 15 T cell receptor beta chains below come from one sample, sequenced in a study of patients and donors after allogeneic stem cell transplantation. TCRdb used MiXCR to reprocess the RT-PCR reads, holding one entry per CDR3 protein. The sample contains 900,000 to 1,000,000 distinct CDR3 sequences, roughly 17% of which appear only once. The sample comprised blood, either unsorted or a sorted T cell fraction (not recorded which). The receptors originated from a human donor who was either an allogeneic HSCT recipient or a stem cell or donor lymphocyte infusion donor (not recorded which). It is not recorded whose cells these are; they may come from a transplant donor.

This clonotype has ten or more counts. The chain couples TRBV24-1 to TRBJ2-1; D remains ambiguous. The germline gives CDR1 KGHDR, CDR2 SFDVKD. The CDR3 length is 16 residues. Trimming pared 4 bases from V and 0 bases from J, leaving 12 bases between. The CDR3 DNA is TGTGCCACCAGTGACAGTGGGCAAAGCTCCTACAATGAGCAGTTCTTC. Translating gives CATSDSGQSSYNEQFF.

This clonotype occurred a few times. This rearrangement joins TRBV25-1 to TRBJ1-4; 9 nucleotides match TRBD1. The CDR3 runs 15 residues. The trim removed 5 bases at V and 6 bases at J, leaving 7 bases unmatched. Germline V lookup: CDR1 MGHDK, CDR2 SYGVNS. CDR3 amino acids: CASSPLGTGHEKLFF. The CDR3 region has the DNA TGTGCCAGCAGTCCCTTAGGGACAGGGCATGAAAAACTGTTTTTT.

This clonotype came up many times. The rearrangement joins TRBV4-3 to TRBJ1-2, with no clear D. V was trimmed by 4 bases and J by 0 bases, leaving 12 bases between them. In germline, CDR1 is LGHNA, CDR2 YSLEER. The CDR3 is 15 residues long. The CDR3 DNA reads TGCGCCAGCAGCCCAGGACGGAGAGCTAACTATGGCTACACCTTC. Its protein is CASSPGRRANYGYTF.

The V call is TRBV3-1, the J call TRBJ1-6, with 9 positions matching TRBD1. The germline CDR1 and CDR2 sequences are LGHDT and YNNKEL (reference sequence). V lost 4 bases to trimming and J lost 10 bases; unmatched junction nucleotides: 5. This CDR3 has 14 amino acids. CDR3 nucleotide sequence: TGTGCCAGCAGCCGGCGACAGGGGGACTCACCCCTCCACTTT. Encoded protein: CASSRRQGDSPLHF.

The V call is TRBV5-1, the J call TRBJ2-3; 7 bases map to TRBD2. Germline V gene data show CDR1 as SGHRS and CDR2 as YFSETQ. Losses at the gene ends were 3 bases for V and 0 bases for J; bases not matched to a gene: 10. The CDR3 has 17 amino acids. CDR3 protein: CASSWNPGRESTDTQYF. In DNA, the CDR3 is TGCGCCAGCAGCTGGAACCCAGGGAGGGAGAGCACAGATACGCAGTATTTT.

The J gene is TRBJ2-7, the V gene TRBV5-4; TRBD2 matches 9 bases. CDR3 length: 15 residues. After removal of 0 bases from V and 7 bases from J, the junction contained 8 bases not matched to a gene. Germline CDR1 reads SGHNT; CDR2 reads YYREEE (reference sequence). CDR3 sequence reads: CASSLGGGGAREQYF. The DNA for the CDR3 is TGTGCCAGCAGCTTGGGCGGCGGGGGGGCCAGGGAGCAGTACTTC.

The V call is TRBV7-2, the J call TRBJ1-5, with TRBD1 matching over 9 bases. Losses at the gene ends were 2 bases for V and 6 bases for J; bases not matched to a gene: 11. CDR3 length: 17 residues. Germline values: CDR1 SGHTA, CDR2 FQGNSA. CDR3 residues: CASSLLPGTGRRQPQHF. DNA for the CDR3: TGTGCCAGCAGCTTACTCCCCGGGACAGGGAGGCGTCAGCCCCAGCATTTT.

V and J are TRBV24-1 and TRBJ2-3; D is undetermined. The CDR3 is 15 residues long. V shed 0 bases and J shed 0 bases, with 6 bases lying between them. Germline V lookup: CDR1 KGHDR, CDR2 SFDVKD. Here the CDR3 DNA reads TGTGCCACCAGTGATTTGCCCGGGAGCACAGATACGCAGTATTTT. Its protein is CATSDLPGSTDTQYF.

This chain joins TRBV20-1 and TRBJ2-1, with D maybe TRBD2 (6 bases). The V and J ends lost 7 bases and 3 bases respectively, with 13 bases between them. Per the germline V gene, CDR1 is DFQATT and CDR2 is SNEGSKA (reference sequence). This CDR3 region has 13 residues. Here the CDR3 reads CSGRGNNYNEQFF. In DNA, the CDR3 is TGCAGTGGGCGCGGGAACAACTACAATGAGCAGTTCTTC.

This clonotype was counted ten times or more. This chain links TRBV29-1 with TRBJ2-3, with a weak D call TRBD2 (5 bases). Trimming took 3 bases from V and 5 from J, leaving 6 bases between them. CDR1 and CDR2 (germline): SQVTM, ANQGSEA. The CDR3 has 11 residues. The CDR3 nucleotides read TGCAGCGTTGATCGGGGAGATACGCAGTATTTT. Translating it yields CSVDRGDTQYF.

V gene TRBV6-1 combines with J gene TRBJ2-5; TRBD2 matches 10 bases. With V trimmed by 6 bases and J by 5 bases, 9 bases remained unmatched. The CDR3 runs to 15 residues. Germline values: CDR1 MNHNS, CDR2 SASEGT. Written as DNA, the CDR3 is TGTGCCAGCAGCGGTACAGCGGGAGGGCGGGAGACCCAGTACTTC. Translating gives CASSGTAGGRETQYF.

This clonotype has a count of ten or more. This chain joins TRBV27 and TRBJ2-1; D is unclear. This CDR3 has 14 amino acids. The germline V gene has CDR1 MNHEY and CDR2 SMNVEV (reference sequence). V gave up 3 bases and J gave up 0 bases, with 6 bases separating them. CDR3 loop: CASSFLSSYNEQFF. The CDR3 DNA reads TGTGCCAGCAGTTTTCTCAGCTCCTACAATGAGCAGTTCTTC.

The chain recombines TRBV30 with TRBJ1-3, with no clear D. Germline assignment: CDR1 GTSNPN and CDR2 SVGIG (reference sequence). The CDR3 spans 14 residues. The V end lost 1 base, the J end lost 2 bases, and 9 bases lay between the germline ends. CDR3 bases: TGTGCCTGGAGTGGAAGGGTAGCTGGAAACACCATATATTTT. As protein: CAWSGRVAGNTIYF.

This CDR3 is CASSDPIRDQNQETQYF. In DNA form, the CDR3 reads TGTGCCAGCAGTGACCCTATCCGGGACCAGAATCAAGAGACCCAGTACTTC. This chain uses TRBV6-4 with TRBJ2-5, with D perhaps matching TRBD1 or TRBD2 (5 bases each). CDR3 size: 17 residues. In germline, CDR1 is MRHNA, CDR2 SNTAGT. Deletions cut 2 bases from V and 2 bases from J, with 18 bases between.

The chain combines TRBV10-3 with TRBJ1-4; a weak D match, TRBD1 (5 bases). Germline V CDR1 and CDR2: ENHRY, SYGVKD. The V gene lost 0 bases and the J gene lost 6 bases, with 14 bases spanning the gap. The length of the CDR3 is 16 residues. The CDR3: CAISESVTAPHEKLFF. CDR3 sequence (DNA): TGTGCCATCAGTGAGTCCGTGACAGCCCCCCATGAAAAACTGTTTTTT.